The rows below give T cell receptor beta chains drawn from one sample of a study of blood T cell repertoires in COVID-19. Profiling relied on immunoSEQ multiplex PCR, and the TCRdb table lists in-frame clones only, not all of them. Of some 220,000 clones detected, roughly 86% appear once; the ten largest clones hold roughly 4%. Sequenced input: peripheral blood. Receptors originate from a man aged 45-60 years with acute or convalescent COVID-19. Each CDR3 is given with its conserved first and last residue. Each record gives: J gene, V gene, CDR3 protein.

>TRBJ2-2|TRBV27
CASSLIARANTGELFF
>TRBJ1-1|TRBV6-5
CASSYSGLVQAKEAFF
>TRBJ2-5|TRBV24-1
CATSETGGAETQYF
>TRBJ2-7|TRBV27
CASSLWPTGEDEQYF
>TRBJ1-2|TRBV3-1/TRBV3-2
CASSRLTTGGNGYTF
>TRBJ2-2|TRBV6-5
CASSYGLGLRELFF
>TRBJ2-3|TRBV12-5
CASGSPAEGALDTQYF
>TRBJ1-1|TRBV16
CASSRGLDRGREAFF
>TRBJ2-1|TRBV7-2
CASSLVSAGESYNEQFF
>TRBJ2-1|TRBV28
CASSRRNEQFF
>TRBJ1-1|TRBV3-1/TRBV3-2
CASSHRDRQAEAFF
>TRBJ2-7|TRBV5-1
CASSLQGAHYEQYF
>TRBJ2-2|TRBV27
CASTTRRKANTGELFF
>TRBJ2-1|TRBV5-4
CASSYSGSPHNEQFF
>TRBJ2-2|TRBV2
CASGKLDSGELFF
>TRBJ2-1|TRBV4-2
CASSQDPSGGYNEQFF
>TRBJ1-6|TRBV5-8
CASSLYSERSPLHF
>TRBJ2-7|TRBV5-4
CASSRGTATSYEQYF
>TRBJ1-5|TRBV19
CASSGGRILYQPQHF
>TRBJ1-1|TRBV7-9
CASRQGRVGYTEAFF
>TRBJ2-5|TRBV12-3/TRBV12-4
CASRAQGVETQYF
>TRBJ2-7|TRBV28
CASSTQGQSYEQYF
>TRBJ2-7|TRBV12-3/TRBV12-4
CASRGTPTYEQYF
>TRBJ1-3|TRBV10-3
CATSNQRSSSGNTIYF
>TRBJ1-2|TRBV29-1
CSVEGQGPSNYGYTF
>TRBJ2-7|TRBV28
CASSLLGGGSYEQYF
>TRBJ2-7|TRBV7-8
CASSLVLGGISSYEQYF
>TRBJ1-1|TRBV12-3/TRBV12-4
CASEGGVNTEAFF
>TRBJ2-7|TRBV10-3
CAISELGDRDFQRTYEQYF
>TRBJ2-7|TRBV27
CASRGAINGEQYF
>TRBJ2-7|TRBV29-1
CSVERGGQGSHEQYF
>TRBJ1-1|TRBV6-5
CASSYRAVDTEAFF
>TRBJ1-1|TRBV10-1
CASGPGVGGEAFF